A selection of T cell receptor beta chains follows, all from one sample in a study of graft-versus-host responses after intestinal transplantation. Data came from immunoSEQ multiplex PCR; TCRdb stores just in-frame clones and leaves some out. The sample carries approximately 100,000 clones, 80% to 95% recorded once. For these TCRs, the target antigens are not known. The source was unstimulated CD8+ T cells sorted from spleen or lymph node cells, collected before intestinal transplant. The receptors here all came from a human donor who received an intestinal transplant. The CDR3 runs from the conserved cysteine through the conserved F or W. The D gene is left open where the match is weak. Expanded clones are given a class, and other clones once, few, many or no size at all.

V	J	D	size	DNA	CDR3
TRBV27	TRBJ1-1	.	.	TGTGCCAGCAGTTCCCAGGGTGAAGCTTTCTTT	CASSSQGEAFF
TRBV4-1	TRBJ2-1	.	.	TGCGCCAGCAGCCAAGGTACTGAGCAGTTCTTC	CASSQGTEQFF
TRBV21-1	TRBJ1-2	.	.	TGTGCCAGCAGCAAAAAGGGGGGCAGGCCCTTCTGTACCTTC	CASSKKGGRPFCTF
TRBV7-6	TRBJ2-2	TRBD2	.	TGTGCCAGCAGCTTAGTACCTAGCGGGGGGGCCAGCGGGGAGCTGTTTTTT	CASSLVPSGGASGELFF
TRBV2	TRBJ2-7	TRBD2	.	TGTGCCAGCAGAACGGGACTAGCGGGGGGTTACGAGCAGTACTTC	CASRTGLAGGYEQYF
TRBV2	TRBJ1-5	.	.	TGTGCCAGCAGTGAGGGGGGACGGCAGGCCCAGCCCCAGCATTTT	CASSEGGRQAQPQHF
TRBV20-1	TRBJ1-2	.	.	TGCAGTGCTCCATGGGAAGGCTACACCTTC	CSAPWEGYTF
TRBV19	TRBJ2-7	.	.	TGTGCCAGTAGTATAGGAGGCGAGCAGTACTTC	CASSIGGEQYF
TRBV2	TRBJ2-1	TRBD2	.	TGTGCCAGCAGTGATATAGCGGGGTTAAACAATGAGCAGTTCTTC	CASSDIAGLNNEQFF
TRBV10-2	TRBJ2-1	.	.	TGCGCCAGCAGTGAGTCGATAGGGGGTGGGTACAATGAGCAGTTCTTC	CASSESIGGGYNEQFF
TRBV4-2	TRBJ2-1	TRBD2	.	TGTGCCAGCAGCCAAGAGGCGGGGGGGCAACAGGCGACATCGTTCTTC	CASSQEAGGQQATSFF
TRBV28	TRBJ2-3	.	.	TGTGCCAGCAGTTTAGGAGGGCCCGGCACAGATACGCAGTATTTT	CASSLGGPGTDTQYF
TRBV5-1	TRBJ2-3	.	.	TGCGCCAGCAGCTTGAGCGTATCGGGTACAGATACGCAGTATTTT	CASSLSVSGTDTQYF
TRBV30	TRBJ1-1	.	.	TGTGCCTGGAATTATGGGGACACTGAAGCTTTCTTT	CAWNYGDTEAFF
TRBV2	TRBJ1-1	.	.	TGTGCCAGCAGCGCCGGGAGACTCACTGAAGCTTTCTTT	CASSAGRLTEAFF
TRBV7-8	TRBJ2-5	.	.	TGTGCCAGCAGCCCCACCCTAGGTGCTCAAGAGACCCAGTACTTC	CASSPTLGAQETQYF
TRBV29-1	TRBJ1-1	TRBD1	.	TGCAGCGTAGGGGCGGGACAGATAAACACTGAAGCTTTCTTT	CSVGAGQINTEAFF
TRBV6-1	TRBJ1-5	TRBD1	once	TGTGCCAGCGGGGGGGGACAGGGTGATCAGCCCCAGCATTTT	CASGGGQGDQPQHF
TRBV7-3	TRBJ2-1	.	.	TGTGCCAGCTTGTGGGAACCCCTCTACAATGAGCAGTTCTTC	CASLWEPLYNEQFF
TRBV5-1	TRBJ2-1	TRBD2	.	TGCGCCAGCAGGCCCGGGACTAGCGGGGGGGGTGGTGAGCAGTTCTTC	CASRPGTSGGGGEQFF
TRBV2	TRBJ1-5	.	.	TGTGCCAGCAGTGACGGGGATTATAGCAATCAGCCCCAGCATTTT	CASSDGDYSNQPQHF
TRBV4-1	TRBJ1-2	.	.	TGCGCCAGCAGCCAAGACTATCGATATGGCTACACCTTC	CASSQDYRYGYTF
TRBV5-5	TRBJ2-1	TRBD1	.	TGTGCCAGCACCATAACAGGGGATGGGATTGAGCAGTTCTTC	CASTITGDGIEQFF
TRBV7-8	TRBJ1-1	.	.	TGTGCCAGCAGCTTAGGAGGGGACACTGAAGCTTTCTTT	CASSLGGDTEAFF
TRBV7-9	TRBJ1-3	TRBD1	few	TGTGCCAGCAGCTATACGGGACAGGGACTTGGAAACACCATATATTTT	CASSYTGQGLGNTIYF
TRBV27	TRBJ1-4	.	.	TGTGCCAGCAGTTTGCCGACGCCAACTAATGAAAAACTGTTTTTT	CASSLPTPTNEKLFF
TRBV4-1	TRBJ2-7	.	.	TGCGCCAGCAGCTCACAGGTCTCCTACGAGCAGTACTTC	CASSSQVSYEQYF
TRBV19	TRBJ1-5	TRBD1	.	TGTGCCAGTAGTATTTTTAGGACAGGGGTTAATCAGCCCCAGCATTTT	CASSIFRTGVNQPQHF
TRBV6-6	TRBJ2-2	TRBD2	.	TGTGCCAGCAGTTACCCGGGGGGTGACGGGGAGCTGTTTTTT	CASSYPGGDGELFF
TRBV7-9	TRBJ2-7	.	once	TGTGCCAGCAGCCCTCCAGGGAGCTCCTACGAGCAGTACTTC	CASSPPGSSYEQYF